Listed here are 28 T cell receptor beta chains from one sample, sequenced in a study of regulatory T cells in long-lasting Graves disease. Combining iRepertoire HTBI primers with Arm-PCR of CDR3 regions, the authors built TCR beta libraries. TCRdb re-derived calls from the multiplex PCR reads in MiXCR, one entry per CDR3 protein. The data show hundreds of thousands of distinct CDR3 sequences, roughly 15% seen once. Time point described: newly diagnosed GD, antithyroid drugs for less than 3 months. RNA isolated from PBMCs was used to make the TCR library. These records were also assigned to another study, of T cells in Graves' hyperthyroidism and ophthalmopathy.

Sequenced material: peripheral blood mononuclear cells (PBMCs), taken at new diagnosis, from a patient treated with antithyroid drugs. The receptors derive from a woman younger than 45 with Graves disease.

This clonotype was seen many times. The chain couples TRBV7-2 to TRBJ2-5; TRBD2 matches 11 bases. Germline V gene sequence: CDR1 SGHTA, CDR2 FQGNSA. V gave up 0 bases and J gave up 7 bases; unmatched junction bases: 10. This CDR3 has 17 amino acids. Here the CDR3 DNA reads TGTGCCAGCAGCTTAGCCCAACCGGGACTAGCGGTTCGGACCCAGTACTTC. Translation: CASSLAQPGLAVRTQYF.

This clonotype was seen a handful of times. The chain combines TRBV28 with TRBJ1-2, with D unresolved. The V gene's germline CDR1 is MDHEN and CDR2 SYDVKM. Trimming cost V 4 bases and J 2 bases, with 8 bases left between them. The CDR3 is 13 amino acids. CDR3 region: CASSWVPNYGYTF. CDR3 sequence (DNA): TGTGCCAGCAGTTGGGTGCCAAACTATGGCTACACCTTC.

This clonotype was seen many times. The V call is TRBV7-6, the J call TRBJ2-5; 12 bases line up with TRBD2. This CDR3 spans 17 amino acids. Germline CDR1 is SGHVS and CDR2 is FNYEAQ. J gave up 0 bases and V 5 bases, and 7 bases lay outside the gene matches. The CDR3 DNA follows: TGTGCCAGCAGCAAGATGACTAGCGGGAGCTACCAAGAGACCCAGTACTTC. It specifies CASSKMTSGSYQETQYF. Filled out from reference TRBV7-6 and TRBJ2-5, the complete variable domain reads GAGVSQSPRYKVTKRGQDVALRCDPISGHVSLYWYRQALGQGPEFLTYFNYEAQQDKSGLPNDRFSAERPEGSISTLTIQRTEQRDSAMYRCASSKMTSGSYQETQYFGPGTRLLVL.

V is TRBV10-3 and J is TRBJ2-1; D gene unclear. Trimming took 0 bases from V and 9 from J, leaving 9 bases between them. The germline V gene has CDR1 ENHRY and CDR2 SYGVKD. The CDR3 has 13 amino acids. The CDR3 spells CAISESFGFEQFF. As DNA, the CDR3 is TGTGCCATCAGTGAGTCTTTCGGATTTGAGCAGTTCTTC.

The chain uses TRBV24-1 and TRBJ2-5, with TRBD2 matching 7 bases. CDR1 is KGHDR and CDR2 is SFDVKD in the germline V gene. Trimming took 3 bases from V and 5 from J; bases not matched to a gene: 5. The length of the CDR3 is 14 residues. CDR3 DNA: TGTGCCACCAGTGATGCGGGAGAGGGGGAGACCCAGTACTTC. Translation: CATSDAGEGETQYF.

The V gene is TRBV7-9, the J gene TRBJ2-1; a weak D match, TRBD1 (6 bases). The V gene's germline CDR1 is SEHNR and CDR2 FQNEAQ (reference sequence). There are 13 residues in the CDR3. The V end was cut by 9 bases, the J end by 13 bases, with 22 bases between. CDR3 amino acids: CASRGGFQNLQFF. The CDR3 DNA sequence: TGTGCCAGTCGAGGGGGTTTCCAAAATCTCCAGTTCTTC. The whole variable domain, filled in from reference TRBV7-9 and TRBJ2-1, reads DTGVSQNPRHKITKRGQNVTFRCDPISEHNRLYWYRQTLGQGPEFLTYFQNEAQLEKSRLLSDRFSAERPKGSFSTLEIQRTEQGDSAMYLCASRGGFQNLQFFGPGTRLTVL.

J is TRBJ1-2 and V is TRBV20-1; D uncertain. The V gene lost 6 bases and the J gene lost 0 bases, with 14 bases spanning the gap. This CDR3 spans 14 amino acids. Germline CDR1 and CDR2: DFQATT and SNEGSKA (reference sequence). For the CDR3, the DNA is TGCAGTGCCAACCGGGTCAGCTCTAACTATGGCTACACCTTC. Translated: CSANRVSSNYGYTF.

This clonotype was found many times. V gene TRBV28 combines with J gene TRBJ2-7; no clear D gene. The V gene's germline CDR1 is MDHEN and CDR2 SYDVKM. V was pared by 8 bases and J by 6 bases, with 17 bases between. The CDR3 extends over 13 amino acids. CDR3 residues: CASLTRQRREQYF. CDR3 in DNA: TGTGCCAGCCTGACCCGGCAGCGACGCGAGCAGTACTTC.

This clonotype was observed many times. The rearrangement links TRBV3-1 to TRBJ2-7, with D perhaps TRBD2 (5 bases). Trimming removed 3 bases from V and 2 bases from J, with 8 bases in between. The CDR3 covers 13 residues. The germline CDR1 and CDR2 sequences are LGHDT and YNNKEL (reference sequence). As DNA, the CDR3 is TGTGCCAGCAGCCAGGAGACTACCTACGAGCAGTACTTC. It is translated as CASSQETTYEQYF.

The genes are TRBV6-2 or TRBV6-3 and TRBJ2-3, with D uncertain. Trimming pared 5 bases from V and 5 bases from J, leaving 14 bases between. Per germline, CDR1 MNHEY and CDR2 SVGEGT. CDR3 size: 14 residues. The CDR3 DNA follows: TGTGCCAGCAGTGAAGGTCTTAAGGGAGATACGCAGTATTTT. Protein: CASSEGLKGDTQYF.

This clonotype was seen ten or more times. V usage is TRBV5-1 and J usage is TRBJ1-1; 7 bases line up with TRBD1. V gave up 5 bases and J gave up 5 bases; unmatched junction bases: 9. CDR3 length equals 14 residues. The germline gives CDR1 SGHRS, CDR2 YFSETQ. CDR3 loop: CASSETGSSTEAFF. The CDR3 nucleotides read TGCGCCAGCAGTGAGACAGGGTCGTCGACTGAAGCTTTCTTT.

The sample holds many counts of this clonotype. A junction boundary mismatches the germline segment, possibly from a read error. The chain joins TRBV5-1 to TRBJ2-1; TRBD2 might be the D (6 bases). This CDR3 is built from 15 residues. Germline-derived CDR1 and CDR2 are SGHRS and YFSETQ. The CDR3 bases are TGTGCCAGCAGCTTGGACGGGAGCTCCTACAATGAGCAGTTCTTC. This gives the protein CASSLDGSSYNEQFF.

With regard to this clonotype: This sequence may be a read error, since a much larger clone differs from it by one base. The chain employs TRBV27 and TRBJ2-1; D perhaps matches TRBD2 (6 bases). CDR1 and CDR2 (germline): MNHEY, SMNVEV (reference sequence). This CDR3 has 14 residues. The CDR3 spells CASGTALSYSEQFF. In DNA form, the CDR3 reads TGTGCCAGCGGGACTGCTCTCTCCTACAGTGAGCAGTTCTTC.

The chain is built from TRBV29-1 and TRBJ1-2, with a tentative D call TRBD1 (5 bases). The germline V and J ends were trimmed by 6 bases and 4 bases, with 24 bases remaining between them. Germline CDR1 SQVTM, CDR2 ANQGSEA. The CDR3 runs 16 residues. The DNA for the CDR3 is TGCAGCGTAGTCGCGAGGGTAACGGGAAGGGGCTATGGCTACACCTTC. The encoded protein is CSVVARVTGRGYGYTF.

The V gene is TRBV5-4, the J gene TRBJ1-1; D remains unclear. Per germline, CDR1 SGHNT and CDR2 YYREEE (reference sequence). CDR3 size: 12 residues. V shed 0 bases and J shed 9 bases, with 9 bases lying between them. CDR3 residues: CASSLDPGKAFF. CDR3 nucleotides: TGTGCCAGCAGCTTGGACCCAGGAAAAGCTTTCTTT.

Regarding this clonotype: This sequence is one base from a far larger clone and is likely a read error. The CDR3 reads CASSRIRGINTEAFF. CDR3 in DNA: TGTGCCAGCAGCCGCATAAGAGGGATCAACACTGAAGCTTTCTTT. The gene calls are TRBV6-4 and TRBJ1-1; no reliable D call. CDR3 size: 15 residues. The germline CDR1 and CDR2 sequences are MRHNA and SNTAGT. V was clipped by 6 bases and J by 2 bases, with 16 bases between them.

This chain joins TRBV20-1 and TRBJ2-3, with a tentative D call TRBD1 (6 bases). The CDR3 sequence is 14 residues long. V lost 7 bases and J 2 bases, leaving 16 bases between the germline ends. From germline, CDR1 is DFQATT and CDR2 SNEGSKA (reference sequence). CDR3 region: CSVRDTDFTDTQYF. CDR3 nucleotide sequence: TGCAGTGTTCGGGACACGGACTTCACAGATACGCAGTATTTT.

This clonotype was observed at least ten times. V gene TRBV6-1 combines with J gene TRBJ1-5, with 8 nucleotides matching TRBD1. Germline V gene lookup returns CDR1 MNHNS and CDR2 SASEGT. The CDR3 runs to 13 residues. V lost 11 bases, J lost 7 bases, and 10 bases stayed unmatched. This CDR3 reads CAVQGAPGQPQHF. CDR3 bases: TGTGCCGTCCAGGGGGCGCCGGGGCAGCCCCAGCATTTT.

This clonotype was counted at least ten times. The CDR3 sequence: CSADTFGLSGDTQYF. In DNA, the CDR3 is TGCAGTGCCGACACCTTTGGACTAAGCGGGGATACGCAGTATTTT. The chain recombines TRBV20-1 with TRBJ2-3, with a tentative D call TRBD2 (6 bases). V was cut by 6 bases and J by 6 bases, with 22 bases left in between. CDR3 length: 15 residues. CDR1 and CDR2 (germline): DFQATT, SNEGSKA (reference sequence).

This rearrangement joins TRBV19 to TRBJ2-1; D remains unclear. With 1 base removed from V and 10 bases from J, the gap between germline ends came to 17 bases. Germline-derived CDR1 and CDR2 are LNHDA and SQIVND (reference sequence). The CDR3 consists of 15 residues. The CDR3 loop reads CASSIAPGTSYEQFF. Written as DNA, the CDR3 is TGTGCCAGTAGTATAGCGCCAGGAACCTCCTACGAGCAGTTCTTC.

This clonotype was observed at least ten times. The chain has TRBV7-9 and TRBJ2-5; D gene ambiguous. Trimming removed 0 bases at V and 0 bases at J, with 5 bases between. This CDR3 is 14 amino acids long. Germline V gives CDR1 SEHNR, CDR2 FQNEAQ (reference sequence). DNA for the CDR3: TGTGCCAGCAGCTTAGCGGGGAACCAAGAGACCCAGTACTTC. Translation: CASSLAGNQETQYF.

Many counts were recorded for this clonotype. The rearrangement uses TRBV2 and TRBJ1-4, with D tentatively TRBD1 (5 bases). The CDR3 consists of 14 residues. Germline V gene lookup returns CDR1 SNHLY and CDR2 FYNNEI. Trimming left V 5 bases short and J 5 bases short, with 12 bases between. The CDR3 region has the DNA TGTGCCAGCAGTCCAGGGCGTTTAAATGAAAAACTGTTTTTT. This codes for CASSPGRLNEKLFF.

The chain has TRBV30 and TRBJ1-2, with unresolved D. V was pared by 8 bases and J by 3 bases, with 10 bases between. CDR1 and CDR2 (germline): GTSNPN, SVGIG (reference sequence). The CDR3 length is 11 residues. The CDR3 DNA is TGTGCCCGCTGGAGGGACTATGGCTACACCTTC. It is translated as CARWRDYGYTF.

This rearrangement joins TRBV20-1 to TRBJ2-3; 10 bases agree with TRBD2. The germline gives CDR1 DFQATT, CDR2 SNEGSKA (reference sequence). This CDR3 region has 13 residues. The J segment lost 4 bases and the V segment lost 7 bases, leaving 5 bases of the junction unmatched. This chain's CDR3 is CSEREGGSDTQYF. As DNA, the CDR3 is TGCAGTGAGCGGGAGGGTGGGTCAGATACGCAGTATTTT.

This clonotype was recorded at least ten times. The rearrangement links TRBV7-9 to TRBJ2-7; a possible D gene is TRBD2 (6 bases). V lost 4 bases and J lost 0, with 10 bases in between. The germline CDR1 and CDR2 sequences are SEHNR and FQNEAQ (reference sequence). This CDR3 comprises 14 residues. The CDR3 region is CASSSRGDSYEQYF. CDR3 coding DNA: TGTGCCAGCAGCTCCCGCGGGGACTCCTACGAGCAGTACTTC.

Only a few counts were recorded for this clonotype. V and J are TRBV20-1 and TRBJ2-1, with 11 bases fitting TRBD2. This CDR3 comprises 16 residues. The germline V gene has CDR1 DFQATT and CDR2 SNEGSKA (reference sequence). Trimming cost V 0 bases and J 4 bases; bases outside gene matches: 5. CDR3 DNA sequence: TGCAGTGCTAGAGACCAACTAGCGGGAGTTTACAATGAGCAGTTCTTC. This gives the protein CSARDQLAGVYNEQFF.

This clonotype occurred a few times. The J gene is TRBJ1-1, the V gene TRBV5-1; D is unresolved. V was cut by 1 base and J by 1 base, with 8 bases left in between. CDR3 length equals 14 residues. Germline CDR1 SGHRS, CDR2 YFSETQ. CDR3: CASSLYEANTEAFF. Here the CDR3 DNA reads TGCGCCAGCAGCTTGTACGAAGCGAACACTGAAGCTTTCTTT.

V usage is TRBV29-1 and J usage is TRBJ1-3; D remains ambiguous. Germline CDR1 and CDR2: SQVTM and ANQGSEA. CDR3 size: 12 residues. Trimming left V 4 bases short and J 0 bases short, with 4 bases between. CDR3 nucleotide sequence: TGCAGCGTTGCACCCTCTGGAAACACCATATATTTT. Encoded protein: CSVAPSGNTIYF.